Reported below is one TCR beta chain. The antigen remains undetermined. This entry comes from a study of T cell responses to AZD1222 COVID-19 vaccine. General study findings and limits: A mostly white British donor set with more females was recruited, and clonal diversity was possibly underestimated. In the spike-specific TCR repertoire, nearly half reportedly target unmutated variant regions. The span of vaccine-associated CD4 TCRs extended across spike, with dominance at 160-218 and 743-854.

CDR1 is SGHRS and CDR2 is YFSETQ in the germline V gene. This CDR3 spans 14 amino acids. J lost 7 bases, V lost 0 bases, and 6 bases had no gene match. The table came from immunoSEQ multiplex PCR; TCRdb's copy has only in-frame clones and leaves some out. Of 120,000 or so clones in the sample, roughly 90% were seen once. This clonotype originated in an adult in good health. The V call is TRBV5-1, the J call TRBJ1-1; 7 bases match TRBD1. The sequences come from peripheral blood, collected on day 0 of AZD1222 vaccination. CDR3 coding DNA: TGCGCCAGCAGCTTGGTTGGGACAGCAGATGAAGCTTTCTTT. Amino acid sequence: CASSLVGTADEAFF. Based on the CDR3 plus reference TRBV5-1 and TRBJ1-1, the full variable domain is KAGVTQTPRYLIKTRGQQVTLSCSPISGHRSVSWYQQTPGQGLQFLFEYFSETQRNKGNFPGRFSGRQFSNSRSEMNVSTLELGDSALYLCASSLVGTADEAFFGQGTRLTVV.